The 5 T cell receptor beta chains listed next were all sequenced from one sample in a study of blood T cell repertoires in COVID-19. The assay was immunoSEQ multiplex PCR, and TCRdb's table has in-frame clones only and misses some. The top ten clones hold more than 0.95% of a sample with 260,000 or so clones, approximately 90% of them seen once. The sequenced sample consisted of PBMCs or T cells enriched from blood (not recorded which). Receptors were obtained from a woman in her 40s with acute COVID-19.

J is TRBJ2-1 and V is TRBV28, with 13 bases lining up with TRBD2. The CDR3 runs 15 residues. The V and J ends lost 6 bases and 9 bases, in that order; junction bases with no gene match: 8. Germline-derived CDR1 and CDR2 are MDHEN and SYDVKM. The CDR3 is CASSQLAGGPPEQFF. CDR3 DNA sequence: TGTGCCAGCAGCCAACTAGCGGGAGGGCCCCCTGAGCAGTTCTTC.

This chain links TRBV5-1 with TRBJ1-1; a weak D match, TRBD1 (5 bases). Looked up from germline, CDR1 is SGHRS and CDR2 is YFSETQ. Trimming pared 3 bases from V and 1 base from J, leaving 10 bases between. This CDR3 contains 14 residues. CDR3 residues: CASSSGTGNTEAFF. The CDR3 coding sequence is TGCGCCAGCAGCTCGGGGACTGGGAACACTGAAGCTTTCTTT.

The chain has TRBV11-2 and TRBJ1-3; D gene uncertain. This CDR3 contains 16 residues. Germline CDR1 reads SGHAT; CDR2 reads FQNNGV. Trimming pared 2 bases from V and 4 bases from J, leaving 15 bases between. This CDR3 reads CASSLLKTPGGNTIYF. The CDR3 nucleotides are TGTGCCAGCAGCTTACTCAAAACACCCGGGGGAAACACCATATATTTT. Full variable domain (outside the CDR3, taken from reference TRBV11-2 and TRBJ1-3): EAGVAQSPRYKIIEKRQSVAFWCNPISGHATLYWYQQILGQGPKLLIQFQNNGVVDDSQLPKDRFSAERLKGVDSTLKIQPAKLEDSAVYLCASSLLKTPGGNTIYFGEGSWLTVV.

V and J are TRBV10-3 and TRBJ1-4; 7 bases are a match to TRBD1. The CDR3 covers 14 residues. Germline CDR1 is ENHRY and CDR2 is SYGVKD. The trim removed 6 bases at V and 3 bases at J, leaving 4 bases unmatched. The CDR3 region is CAISSGTANEKLFF. The CDR3 nucleotides read TGTGCCATCAGCTCCGGGACAGCTAATGAAAAACTGTTTTTT.

The CDR3 DNA follows: TGTGCCAGCGGAAAGCCTGCAGGGGGTGGCGAAAAACTGTTTTTT. The encoded protein is CASGKPAGGGEKLFF. V usage is TRBV6-5 and J usage is TRBJ1-4; 7 positions match TRBD1. The CDR3 has 15 residues. J gave up 8 bases and V 8 bases, and 14 bases lay outside the gene matches. CDR1 is MNHEY and CDR2 is SVGAGI in the germline V gene.